A selection of T cell receptor beta chains follows, all from one sample in a study of blood T cell repertoires in COVID-19. Clones were read by immunoSEQ multiplex PCR, and TCRdb kept only the in-frame ones, dropping some. The table has over 40,000 clones, around 88% seen once. Sequences were obtained from peripheral blood. These receptors were taken from a human donor in a cohort sampled during active COVID-19. Each CDR3 is given with its conserved first and last residue. A D gene is named only where the DNA matches it firmly. Size is omitted from some rows. Given values are once, few, many or a class for expanded clones.

clone_size d_call j_call v_call cdr3_aa cdr3_nt
. TRBD1 TRBJ2-7 TRBV6-5 CASSYRQGARGEQYF TGTGCCAGCAGTTACAGACAGGGGGCCCGTGGCGAGCAGTACTTC
. TRBD1 TRBJ1-1 TRBV5-6 CASSLGVMRQGPTEAFF TGTGCCAGCAGCTTGGGAGTCATGAGACAGGGCCCCACTGAAGCTTTCTTT
few TRBD2 TRBJ2-3 TRBV4-2 CASSLLSSGGGTDTQYF TGTGCCAGCAGCTTATTAAGTAGCGGGGGTGGCACAGATACGCAGTATTTT
. . TRBJ2-3 TRBV11-3 CASSLVVGAGAADTQYF TGTGCCAGCAGCTTAGTGGTTGGGGCGGGGGCGGCAGATACGCAGTATTTT
once TRBD1 TRBJ2-7 TRBV7-9 CASSSPSPGTGGREQYF TGTGCCAGCAGCTCCCCTAGCCCCGGGACAGGGGGCCGCGAGCAGTACTTC
. . TRBJ1-1 TRBV28 CASSLPGQSEAFF TGTGCCAGCAGTTTACCCGGACAGAGTGAAGCTTTCTTT
once . TRBJ1-2 TRBV27 CASSLSKGAGYTF TGTGCCAGCAGTTTATCGAAAGGGGCTGGCTACACCTTC
. . TRBJ1-3 TRBV5-1 CASSFQPAGTNSGNTIYF TGCGCCAGCAGCTTCCAACCCGCCGGGACAAACTCTGGAAACACCATATATTTT
once . TRBJ2-7 TRBV11-2 CASRRTSGGAYEQYF TGTGCCAGCAGGCGGACTTCGGGGGGCGCGTACGAGCAGTACTTC
few TRBD2 TRBJ2-7 TRBV10-3 CAISMTSGNNYEQYF TGTGCCATCAGTATGACTAGCGGGAACAACTACGAGCAGTACTTC
once . TRBJ1-1 TRBV11-2 CASSFRDTEAFF TGTGCCAGCAGCTTCCGGGACACTGAAGCTTTCTTT
. . TRBJ2-2 TRBV6-4 CASSDRLYTGELFF TGTGCCAGCAGTGACAGACTGTACACCGGGGAGCTGTTTTTT
. TRBD2 TRBJ2-1 TRBV5-4 CASSLQRGNEQFF TGTGCCAGCAGCTTGCAGCGGGGCAATGAGCAGTTCTTC